This T cell receptor (beta chain) was sequenced during a study of shared clonotypes between healthy human individuals (dated by TCRdb to 2020 to 2021). Regarding the research as a whole: The cohort comprised a couple of women and three men aged 18 to 49 years. Per donor, leukapheresis produced somewhere between about 0.85 and 10 billion PBMCs. Per donor, three plates each were used for CD4 naive and CD4 memory, two for CD8 naive, and one for CD8 memory. Libraries were prepared and TCR repertoires were sequenced by different laboratories using diverse techniques, in order to increase sequencing depth and limit assay-specific biases. The study deeply sequenced blood TCR repertoires of 5 or 6 healthy adults to estimate repertoire size and the extent of clonotype sharing between individuals. Overall study outcomes, separate from this receptor: The genetic and exposure-history diversity represented was limited by the small number of donors. Higher generation probabilities were observed for clonotypes shared by all four sorted-subset donors than for non-shared clonotypes. Estimated clonotype richness was generally larger for naive than for memory subsets. Pairwise subsampling indicated that sequencing depth was expected to affect the degree of clonotype sharing among donors. Sampling was restricted to blood, and TCR repertoires in tissues likely differ from the TCR repertoires found in blood. Sharing across several donors was observed for about 5% of naive CD4, 3% to 3.5% of naive CD8, 2.3% of memory CD4, and around 0.42% of memory CD8 clonotypes. Rarefaction of sorted-subset datasets indicated incomplete sequencing despite the large sequencing depth.

Details on this clone: It lacks a known antigen. The record has no base qualities; no much larger clone is one base away. Other DNA sequences in this sample translate to the same CDR3.

For the CD8 naive samples, CD45RO-negative cells were positively selected for CCR7, yielding a CD45RA+CCR7+ population from which TemRA cells were excluded. Donors were healthy HIV-negative adults with no recently reported acute infections or vaccinations. Every donor was a Caucasian adult living in Nashville, Tennessee, USA. Blood was collected by leukapheresis, and PBMCs were isolated by Ficoll-Histopaque density gradient centrifugation and then cryopreserved in liquid nitrogen vapor phase. Purity and quantity of every magnetically sorted T cell population were checked by analytical flow cytometry. Genomic DNA was isolated from every sorted fraction and measured by UV absorbance on a Nanodrop 2000c. Per the germline V gene, MDHEN is the CDR1 and SYDVKM is the CDR2. Its CDR3 holds 15 amino acids, cysteine through phenylalanine. The CDR3 DNA has 45 bases and is translated from base 1. Trimming at the junction amounts to 1 base on V and 0 bases on J, and the germline ends lie 7 bases apart.

TCR CDR3 regions were amplified from genomic DNA by multiplex PCR using the deep immunoSEQ assay. For each cell subset, the extracted genomic DNA was distributed evenly across all wells of several immunoSEQ 96-well plates, and each plate served as one replicate. Each replicate PCR for sorted subsets received about 200 ng genomic DNA, equal to tens of thousands of T cell genomes. Purified libraries were quantified with a Qubit 3.0 fluorometer, sized on a Bioanalyzer 2100, and re-quantified with the KAPA Library Quantification kit. Each immunoSEQ 96-well plate was sequenced on its own single-read 150-cycle Illumina NextSeq 550 flow cell. From the authors' description of their analysis: Because the immunoSEQ output held only junctional sequences and lacked quality scores, the filtering could not match the filtering applied to full-length reads. Sequences were annotated with PyIR, a Python wrapper for IgBLAST v1.9, using IMGT germline references to assign V/J genes and CDR3. Reads were filtered out if the reads had weak V/J assignments (E-value above 1e-6), no CDR3, stop codons, out-of-frame junctions, or ambiguous translated residues. V3J clonotypes were defined as sequences sharing an identical inferred V gene, J gene, and CDR3 amino acid sequence. The percentage overlap between two repertoires was calculated by dividing the number of shared unique clonotypes by the size of the smaller repertoire. RTK rarefaction, the Chao1 estimator, and Recon v2.1 estimates of unobserved clonotypes were used to assess repertoire richness. Generation probabilities were computed with OLGA for all TCRbeta clonotypes obtained by the gDNA method from several donors. TCRdb took over this immuneACCESS table, retaining in-frame rearrangements with V and J assigned. Such tables are incomplete; in checked studies, under half of the missing clones stem from an unresolved V gene, and the remainder is unexplained. V and J calls and clone size come straight from that table; D and trimming were deduced from the DNA. This sample holds millions of clones; more than 85% were observed only once. 1.5% to 2% of the sample goes to the ten largest clones.

The sequenced material came from naive CD8+ T cells from PBMCs. Interpreted using the paper, the cell subset or site label stands for: CD45RA+CCR7+. The clonotype was recovered from a young man in good health. Some clones in this sample may be carry-over from other donors' samples. The rearrangement joined TRBV28 to TRBJ2-1; the D segment cannot be called with confidence. The CDR3: CASSLLGSSYNEQFF. The bases are TGTGCCAGCAGTTTATTGGGCAGCTCCTACAATGAGCAGTTCTTC.